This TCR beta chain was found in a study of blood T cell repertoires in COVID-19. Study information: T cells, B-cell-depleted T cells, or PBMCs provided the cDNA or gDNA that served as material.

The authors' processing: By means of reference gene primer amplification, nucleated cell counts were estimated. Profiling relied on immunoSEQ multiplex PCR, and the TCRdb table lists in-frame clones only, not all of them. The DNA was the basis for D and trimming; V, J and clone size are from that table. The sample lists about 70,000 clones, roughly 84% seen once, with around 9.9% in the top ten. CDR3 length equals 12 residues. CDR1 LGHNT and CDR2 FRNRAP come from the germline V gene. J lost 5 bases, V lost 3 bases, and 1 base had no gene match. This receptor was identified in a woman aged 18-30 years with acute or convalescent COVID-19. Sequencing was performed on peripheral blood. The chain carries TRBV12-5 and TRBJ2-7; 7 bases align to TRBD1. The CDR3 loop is CASGFGTDEQYF. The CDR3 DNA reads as TGTGCTAGTGGTTTCGGGACAGACGAGCAGTACTTC.